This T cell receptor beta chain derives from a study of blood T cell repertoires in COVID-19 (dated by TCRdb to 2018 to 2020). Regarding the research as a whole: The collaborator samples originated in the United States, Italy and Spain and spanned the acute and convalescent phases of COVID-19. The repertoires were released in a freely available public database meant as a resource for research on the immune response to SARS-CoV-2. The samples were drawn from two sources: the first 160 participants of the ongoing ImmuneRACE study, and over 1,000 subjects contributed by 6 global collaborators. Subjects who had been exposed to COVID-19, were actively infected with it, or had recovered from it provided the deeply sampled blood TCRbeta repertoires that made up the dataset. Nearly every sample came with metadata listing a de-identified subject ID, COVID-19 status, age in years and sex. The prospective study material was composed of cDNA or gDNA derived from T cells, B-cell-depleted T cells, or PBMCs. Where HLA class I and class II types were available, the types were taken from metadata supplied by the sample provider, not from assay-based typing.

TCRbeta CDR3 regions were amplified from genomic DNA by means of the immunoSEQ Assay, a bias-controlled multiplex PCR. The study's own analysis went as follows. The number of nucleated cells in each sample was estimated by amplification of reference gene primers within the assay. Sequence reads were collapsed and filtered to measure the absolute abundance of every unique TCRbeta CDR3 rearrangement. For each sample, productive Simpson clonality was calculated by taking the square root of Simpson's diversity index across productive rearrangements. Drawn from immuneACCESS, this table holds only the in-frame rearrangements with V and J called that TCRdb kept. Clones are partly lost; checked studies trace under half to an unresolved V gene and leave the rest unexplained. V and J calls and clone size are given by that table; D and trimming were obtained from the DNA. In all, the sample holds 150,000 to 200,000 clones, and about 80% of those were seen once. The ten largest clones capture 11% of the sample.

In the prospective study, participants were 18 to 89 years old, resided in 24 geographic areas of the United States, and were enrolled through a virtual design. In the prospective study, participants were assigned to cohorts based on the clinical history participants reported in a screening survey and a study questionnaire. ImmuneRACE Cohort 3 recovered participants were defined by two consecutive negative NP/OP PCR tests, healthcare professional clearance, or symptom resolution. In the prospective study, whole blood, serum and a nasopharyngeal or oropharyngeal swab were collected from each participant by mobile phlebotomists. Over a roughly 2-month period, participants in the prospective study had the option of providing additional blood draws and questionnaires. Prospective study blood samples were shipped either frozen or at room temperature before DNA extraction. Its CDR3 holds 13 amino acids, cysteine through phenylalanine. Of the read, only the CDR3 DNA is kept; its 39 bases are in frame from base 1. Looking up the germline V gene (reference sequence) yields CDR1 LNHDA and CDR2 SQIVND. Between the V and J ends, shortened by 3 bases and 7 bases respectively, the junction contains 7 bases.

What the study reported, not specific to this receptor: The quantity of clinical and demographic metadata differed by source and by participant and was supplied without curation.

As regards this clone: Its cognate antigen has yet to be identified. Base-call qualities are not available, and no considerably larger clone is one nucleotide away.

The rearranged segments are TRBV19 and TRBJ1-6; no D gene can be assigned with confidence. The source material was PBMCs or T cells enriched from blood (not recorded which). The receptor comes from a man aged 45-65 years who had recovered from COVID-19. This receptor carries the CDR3 CASSIVGNSPLHF. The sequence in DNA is TGTGCCAGTAGTATCGTCGGGAATTCACCCCTCCACTTT.